Here is one T cell receptor (beta chain) with its context. There is no known antigen for this receptor. Base quality data are lacking; no much larger clone is found one base away. The data derive from a study of cytomegalovirus exposure and HLA in healthy donors (dated by TCRdb to about 2017). For the wider study: In an earlier analysis of some 550 of the donors, around 290 Gb of sequence data and approximately 120 million unique TCR beta sequences from 180 million or so T cells were reported. An early release covering roughly 600 HLA-typed donors comprised about 300 gigabases of sequencing data and tens of millions of unique TCR sequences. Among the 398 genotyped donors, under 90% belonged to the genetic ancestry cluster associated with self-reported Caucasian donors. The study was designed to test whether signatures of past pathogen exposure could be identified by cataloging public T cell receptors. The study used immunosequencing to profile the T cell repertoires of 666 subjects and linked those repertoires to cytomegalovirus serostatus. Along with the roughly 670-subject first cohort, a separate validation cohort of over a hundred different subjects was used. The study combined high-throughput TCR immunosequencing, statistical association of individual TCRs with disease status, and machine learning to predict cytomegalovirus infection status. A later analysis re-analyzed previously published TCR beta repertoires from 600 to 850 donors and added high-resolution HLA genotyping to study TCR occurrence patterns. Rather than drawing on any new phenotypic data, the later analysis identified candidate immune exposures from TCR beta sequences and the way those sequences occurred across donors. In an earlier analysis of 587 of the donors, high-throughput TCR beta sequencing was used to judge whether each TCR beta V gene segment behaved as functional or pseudogenic. Donor age, sex, ethnicity and CMV serostatus were collected together with the repertoire data. Genome-wide SNP genotypes for about 60% of the roughly 700 donors were used in a later genetic analysis, which treated that subset as a discovery cohort. All discovery cohort repertoires had been generated on a single sequencing platform. HLA typing covered class I and class II loci at four-digit resolution. Typing coverage differed by locus: A, B, C, DRB1 and DQB1 were typed in roughly 629-630 donors, DQA1 in about 560, DPA1 in 600 to 610, and DPB1 in 400 to 490. Roughly 5 DR-DQ haplotypes were handled as single units for association and clustering because linkage in the cohort was strong. On average, about 240,000 unique TCR beta nucleotide sequences were sequenced per donor among a few hundred genotyped donors of the cohort, with around 19% of those sequences being non-productive. Broader findings and caveats from the paper: Linkage disequilibrium might explain the correlated functional status among segregating V segments, but an unknown experimental factor could not be ruled out. A few of the identified cytomegalovirus-associated TCR beta chains were confirmed in vitro to be specific for cytomegalovirus antigens. The only immune exposure information available for the cohort was CMV serostatus. An earlier analysis of 587 of the donors showed that most TCR beta V segments appeared in productive rearrangements either about 90% or about 30% of the time, which broadly matched IMGT annotations. Most TCR sequences were observed very rarely across donors, whereas some public TCRs were present in many individuals. Assigning TCR associations to individual alleles was difficult when HLA alleles, especially DR and DQ, strongly co-occurred. The classifier was reported to diagnose cytomegalovirus status with high specificity and sensitivity in both the original and validation cohorts. A later analysis reported that several top co-occurrence clusters appeared linked to parvovirus B19, influenza, CMV and Epstein-Barr virus. Some 16 rarely observed V segments, including chromosome 9 orphons, were excluded from the earlier analysis of about 610 of the donors because counts were too low. A later analysis associated about 17,000 TCR beta sequences with specific HLA alleles at a false discovery rate of 0.05. A further reported finding was that TCR beta sequences accurately predicted the HLA-A and HLA-B alleles for most subjects in the first cohort. In a later analysis, most CMV-associated TCR beta chains were found to appear HLA-restricted, with HLA associations seemingly driven largely by CMV exposure. Compared with equally common non-associated chains, HLA-associated TCR beta chains in a later analysis were more clonally expanded and had lower generation probabilities. A group of highly shared sequence variants was considered likely to be a technical artifact of the sequencing pipeline. According to a later analysis, TCR association rates differed among HLA loci, with DRB1 alleles showing the most associated TCRs and HLA-C alleles showing the fewest. V-gene and J-gene trimming of TCR beta chains was associated with a missense DCLRE1C variant in a later genetic analysis, and the association was replicated in an independent cohort. Only TCR beta chains were sequenced in this cohort, and the absence of alpha or paired-chain data limited detectable features. It was suggested by the authors that the approach could potentially be generalized to other disease states and immunological phenotypes. The study gave a list of about 170 TCR beta chains associated with cytomegalovirus. Sequencing depth was assumed to be roughly uniform across donors in the presence/absence analyses, though that assumption may not hold. In a later genetic analysis, fewer N-insertions in productive TCRs were reported among donors in an Asian-associated ancestry cluster than the approximately 670-donor mean. Because HLA typing was missing for some donors at each locus, association tests included only the typed subset.

Library preparation used the immunoSEQ multiplex PCR assay. For the multiplex PCR, a mixture combining 60 forward primers for TCR Vbeta segments and 13 reverse primers for TCR Jbeta segments was used. Amplification of the CDR3 region of rearranged TCR beta genes was performed with a multiplex PCR assay on genomic DNA. The amplified TCR beta libraries were sequenced on the Illumina HiSeq System as 87-base-pair reads. As for the authors' bioinformatics: Across the 600 to 700 repertoires, a later analysis counted 80 million or so unique TCR beta chains, around 11 million of which were shared by at least two donors. Raw reads were error-corrected and collapsed into unique sequences by a nearest-neighbor algorithm in which closely related sequences were merged to remove PCR and sequencing errors. To assign V, D and J gene segments, CDR3 sequences were aligned to IMGT reference sequences. For a sequence to be retained, a match of at least six nucleotides to both a V gene segment and a J gene segment was required. Rearrangements were classified as productive when the CDR3 lacked stop codons and remained in frame with V and J, and all other rearrangements were classified as non-productive. CDR3 was defined according to IMGT convention as the region running from the second conserved V-encoded cysteine to the conserved J-encoded phenylalanine. The earlier analysis of 587 of the donors excluded sequences that lacked an unambiguous match to a single V gene segment. An earlier analysis of 450 to 650 of the donors called V segments functional above 56.7% productive rearrangements and segregating when the between-donor standard deviation exceeded 5%. To diagnose cytomegalovirus status from the catalog of TCR beta chain sequences, a statistical classification framework was built. In a later analysis, V and J genes were assigned by comparing TCR nucleotide sequences against IMGT/GENE-DB human TR gene sequences. Using the TCRdist pipeline, a later analysis assigned CDR3 sequences along with most-parsimonious VDJ recombination scenarios. In a later analysis, every TCR beta chain was defined by the combination of its CDR3 amino acid sequence and its V-gene family, and reads without a unique V-gene family were dropped. In a later analysis, nearly 600 highly shared, low-generation-probability nucleotide sequences were removed to address suspected cross-contamination and a sequencing artifact. In a later analysis, a clonal expansion index was calculated for each public chain from normalized within-repertoire ranks of inferred template counts. In a later analysis, generation probabilities were computed using a VDJ recombination model fitted to out-of-frame rearrangements, and the results were checked against IGoR. A later analysis scored TCR-TCR, TCR-HLA and TCR-CMV co-occurrence with hypergeometric tests, applying a repertoire-size bias correction to TCR pairs. To estimate false discovery rates, a later analysis permuted the HLA or CMV assignments 20 times. A later analysis grouped co-occurring TCRs with DBSCAN, adding TCRdist sequence similarity when clustering within HLA-allele-positive subsets. Repertoires with fewer than 30,000 or more than 120,000 public chains were left out of co-occurrence clustering, as were several repertoires with anomalous nucleotide sharing. TCRdb provides this immuneACCESS table in a form limited to in-frame rearrangements. Some clones are lacking; in checked studies, under half of them reflect an unresolved V gene, and why the rest are absent is not known. That table supplies the V and J calls and clone size; D and trimming were determined from the DNA. The table for this sample lists some 140,000 clones; about 66% of them were counted only once. The biggest ten clones account for roughly 1.7% of the sample.

The cohort comprised some 700 healthy bone marrow donors. At the time of sampling, all cohort members were nominally healthy, though unrecorded immune exposures were likely present. CMV serostatus was recorded as positive for 289 and negative for about 55% of the roughly 700 cohort members, whereas no CMV serostatus was recorded for the donor in question. A peripheral blood sample was collected from each donor, and TCR beta sequencing was performed on peripheral blood mononuclear cells. The Qiagen DNeasy Blood Extraction Kit was used to extract genomic DNA from the blood cell samples. The sequencing sample was made of PBMCs. The sequence derives from a human donor in good health.

The DNA reads as follows: TGTGCCAGCAGCCCCTTGGGGGGGCTTAATAACTATGGCTACACCTTC. It is translated as CASSPLGGLNNYGYTF. This chain is built from TRBV5-6 and TRBJ1-2; the D region possibly corresponds to TRBD1 (6 bases align). V loses 4 bases of germline sequence and J loses 1 base, and the interval between the two ends is 17 bases. From the germline V gene, CDR1 is SGHDT and CDR2 is YYEEEE. The CDR3 numbers 16 residues from cysteine through phenylalanine. The read is trimmed to its CDR3 DNA, 48 bases read in frame from base 1. The variable domain in full, with residues beyond the CDR3 obtained from the reference TRBV5-6 and TRBJ1-2 genes, is DAGVTQSPTHLIKTRGQQVTLRCSPKSGHDTVSWYQQALGQGPQFIFQYYEEEERQRGNFPDRFSGHQFPNYSSELNVNALLLGDSALYLCASSPLGGLNNYGYTFGSGTRLTVV.